The 25 T cell receptor beta chains given below trace back to one sample, sequenced in a study of cytomegalovirus exposure and HLA in healthy donors. 60 Vbeta and 13 Jbeta primers were used in PCR. Assay: immunoSEQ multiplex PCR; the TCRdb copy retains only in-frame clones and omits some. The profile shows 85,000 to 120,000 clones, roughly 75% of them singletons. The sample consisted of PBMCs. These receptors were taken from a man aged 35-49 years in good health and CMV-seronegative.

In this sample, this clone turned up a few times. This chain links TRBV7-8 with TRBJ2-7; 11 positions match TRBD2. The germline gives CDR1 SGHVS, CDR2 FQNEAQ. The CDR3 runs to 15 residues. The ends lost 5 bases at V and 3 bases at J; junction bases unmatched: 6. DNA for the CDR3: TGTGCCAGCAGCCCCCTAGCGGGGGGTGACTACGAGCAGTACTTC. Its translation is CASSPLAGGDYEQYF.

The genes are TRBV5-5 and TRBJ2-7; D might be TRBD2 (5 bases). The CDR3 contains 14 residues. Between the trimmed V and J ends, which lost 2 bases and 4 bases, there was a span of 13 bases. Germline V gives CDR1 SGHKS, CDR2 YYEKEE (reference sequence). For the CDR3, the DNA is TGTGCCAGCAGCTTCGGGGTGTTACAATACGAGCAGTACTTC. Translation gives CASSFGVLQYEQYF.

The gene calls are TRBV5-6 and TRBJ2-2, with D hard to call. This CDR3 is 15 amino acids long. V shed 2 bases and J shed 2 bases, with 10 bases lying between them. Germline CDR1 is SGHDT and CDR2 is YYEEEE. In DNA, the CDR3 is TGTGCCAGCAGCTTCTTAACAGCTAACACCGGGGAGCTGTTTTTT. As protein: CASSFLTANTGELFF. Supplemented by reference TRBV5-6 and TRBJ2-2, the full variable domain reads DAGVTQSPTHLIKTRGQQVTLRCSPKSGHDTVSWYQQALGQGPQFIFQYYEEEERQRGNFPDRFSGHQFPNYSSELNVNALLLGDSALYLCASSFLTANTGELFFGEGSRLTVL.

In the case of this clone: This sample also contains other DNA sequences that code for the same CDR3. The genes are TRBV18 and TRBJ1-1; D remains unclear. V lost 0 bases and J lost 2, with 7 bases in between. The CDR3 loop spans 14 amino acids. Germline V gene data show CDR1 as KGHSH and CDR2 as LQKENI. Written as DNA, the CDR3 is TGTGCCAGCTCACCACCGTCTAGTAACACTGAAGCTTTCTTT. It translates to CASSPPSSNTEAFF.

The gene calls are TRBV19 and TRBJ1-2, with D maybe TRBD1 (5 bases). Germline values: CDR1 LNHDA, CDR2 SQIVND (reference sequence). Trimming cost V 3 bases and J 0 bases, with 11 bases left between them. The CDR3 has 15 amino acids. The CDR3 nucleotides read TGTGCCAGTAGTATCGGGACTGTTACTAACTATGGCTACACCTTC. Residues: CASSIGTVTNYGYTF.

This chain uses TRBV5-4 with TRBJ2-1, with 13 bases matching TRBD2. Germline CDR1 SGHNT, CDR2 YYREEE (reference sequence). The CDR3 runs 16 residues. Trimming removed 3 bases from V and 4 bases from J; junction bases left unmatched: 4. The CDR3 region is CASSSPGLAGYNEQFF. The CDR3 region has the DNA TGTGCCAGCAGCTCGCCGGGACTAGCGGGGTACAATGAGCAGTTCTTC.

The gene calls are TRBV2 and TRBJ2-5; 13 bases line up with TRBD2. The CDR3 is 15 residues long. The junction had 8 bases not matched to a gene; V was cut back by 8 bases and J by 5 bases. Germline-derived CDR1 and CDR2 are SNHLY and FYNNEI. In nucleotides, the CDR3 is TGTGCCAGCCAGACTAGCGGGGGGCCGGAGGAGACCCAGTACTTC. Residues: CASQTSGGPEETQYF.

This chain connects TRBV2 to TRBJ1-4; TRBD1 is a possible D gene (5 bases). V lost 7 bases and J lost 6, with 21 bases in between. Germline CDR1 SNHLY, CDR2 FYNNEI. The CDR3 is 16 amino acids. DNA for the CDR3: TGTGCCAGCACCTTCCCCCCGGAAGAAGGGGATGAAAAACTGTTTTTT. This codes for CASTFPPEEGDEKLFF.

The V call is TRBV6-1, the J call TRBJ2-3, with 9 positions matching TRBD1. Germline values: CDR1 MNHNS, CDR2 SASEGT. V trimming: 4 bases; J trimming: 4 bases; junction bases outside the gene matches: 9. The CDR3 has 16 residues. The CDR3 region has the DNA TGTGCCAGCAGTGGTTTACCGGGACAGGGCTCAGATACGCAGTATTTT. It translates to CASSGLPGQGSDTQYF.

This chain links TRBV7-2 with TRBJ2-1; D possibly corresponds to TRBD2 (5 bases). This CDR3 is built from 14 residues. The V and J ends lost 5 bases and 4 bases respectively, with 12 bases between them. Germline lookup yields CDR1 SGHTA and CDR2 FQGNSA. CDR3 sequence: CASSTSSPYNEQFF. As DNA, the CDR3 is TGTGCCAGCAGCACTAGTAGCCCATACAATGAGCAGTTCTTC.

The chain carries TRBV4-2 and TRBJ2-1; TRBD2 matches 9 bases. The junction had 12 bases not matched to a gene; V was cut back by 4 bases and J by 5 bases. The CDR3 runs to 17 residues. The germline V gene has CDR1 LGHNA and CDR2 YNFKEQ. CDR3 loop: CASSLNGLLAGNNEQFF. The CDR3 region has the DNA TGTGCCAGCAGCCTAAATGGGCTACTAGCGGGTAACAATGAGCAGTTCTTC.

The chain has TRBV9 and TRBJ2-1; tentatively, D is TRBD2 (6 bases). Trimming took off 0 bases at V and 10 bases at J, with 26 bases between the two ends. The CDR3 has 18 amino acids. Germline lookup yields CDR1 SGDLS and CDR2 YYNGEE. This CDR3 is CASSVGGLSANDRGEQFF. In nucleotides, the CDR3 is TGTGCCAGCAGCGTAGGGGGACTTTCGGCGAATGACAGAGGAGAGCAGTTCTTC. Full variable domain (remainder filled in from reference TRBV9 and TRBJ2-1): DSGVTQTPKHLITATGQRVTLRCSPRSGDLSVYWYQQSLDQGLQFLIQYYNGEERAKGNILERFSAQQFPDLHSELNLSSLELGDSALYFCASSVGGLSANDRGEQFFGPGTRLTVL.

The V and J genes are TRBV7-9 and TRBJ2-7; 11 bases map to TRBD2. This CDR3 is built from 14 residues. Per the germline V gene, CDR1 is SEHNR and CDR2 is FQNEAQ (reference sequence). The ends lost 6 bases at V and 0 bases at J; junction bases unmatched: 1. The CDR3 DNA follows: TGTGCCAGCAGGGGACTAGCGGACTCCTACGAGCAGTACTTC. It specifies CASRGLADSYEQYF.

The gene calls are TRBV13 and TRBJ2-3, with a possible D match to TRBD2 (7 bases). From germline, CDR1 is PRHDT and CDR2 FYEKMQ (reference sequence). This CDR3 is built from 15 residues. Trimming pared 3 bases from V and 2 bases from J, leaving 12 bases between. In DNA, the CDR3 is TGTGCCAGCAGCTTCGGGGGGCGACACACAGATACGCAGTATTTT. It is translated as CASSFGGRHTDTQYF.

This chain joins TRBV2 and TRBJ1-5; no clear D gene. Between the trimmed V and J ends, which lost 8 bases and 9 bases, there was a span of 17 bases. This CDR3 has 13 residues. Germline CDR1 reads SNHLY; CDR2 reads FYNNEI. The CDR3 sequence is CASGGPEGWPQHF. CDR3 DNA sequence: TGTGCCAGCGGCGGGCCAGAGGGATGGCCCCAGCATTTT.

This chain links TRBV6-5 with TRBJ2-7; 7 bases agree with TRBD1. The CDR3 covers 14 residues. Germline CDR1 is MNHEY and CDR2 is SVGAGI. Trimming removed 6 bases from V and 7 bases from J; junction bases left unmatched: 12. CDR3 loop: CASRTGAPRGEQYF. As DNA, the CDR3 is TGTGCCAGCAGAACAGGGGCGCCCCGGGGAGAGCAGTACTTC.

The V call is TRBV18, the J call TRBJ2-2; weak D call: TRBD2 (6 bases). The CDR3 has 15 residues. V lost 2 bases and J lost 3, with 10 bases in between. Germline values: CDR1 KGHSH, CDR2 LQKENI. The chain's CDR3 is CASSPTWGDTGELFF. CDR3 nucleotide sequence: TGTGCCAGCTCACCAACATGGGGGGACACCGGGGAGCTGTTTTTT.

The chain combines TRBV7-8 with TRBJ2-7; TRBD1 agrees at 8 bases. J gave up 3 bases and V 5 bases, and 9 bases lay outside the gene matches. Looked up from germline, CDR1 is SGHVS and CDR2 is FQNEAQ. This CDR3 comprises 15 residues. The CDR3 DNA reads TGTGCCAGCAGCATGAGACAGGGGTCATACTACGAGCAGTACTTC. Translation: CASSMRQGSYYEQYF.

The V and J genes are TRBV11-2 and TRBJ2-1; D call uncertain. V lost 5 bases to trimming and J lost 6 bases, with 11 bases between them. The CDR3 sequence is 13 residues long. The germline CDR1 and CDR2 sequences are SGHAT and FQNNGV. The DNA for the CDR3 is TGTGCCAGCAGCCGAGGCCCGCTCAATGAGCAGTTCTTC. Translation gives CASSRGPLNEQFF.

This CDR3 reads CASSTLGWGQTLNTEAFF. The DNA of the CDR3 is TGTGCCAGCAGTACCCTAGGGTGGGGACAGACTTTGAACACTGAAGCTTTCTTT. The chain joins TRBV2 to TRBJ1-1, with 7 bases identical to TRBD1. The germline gives CDR1 SNHLY, CDR2 FYNNEI. The length of the CDR3 is 18 residues. V was pared by 5 bases and J by 0 bases, with 15 bases of the junction left unmatched.

The rearrangement links TRBV7-6 to TRBJ2-3, with 9 bases matching TRBD2. Germline CDR1 and CDR2: SGHVS and FNYEAQ. The J segment lost 4 bases and the V segment lost 5 bases, leaving 10 bases of the junction unmatched. CDR3 size: 16 residues. The CDR3 here is CASSERAGGVSDTQYF. Here the CDR3 DNA reads TGTGCCAGCAGCGAAAGAGCGGGGGGAGTTTCAGATACGCAGTATTTT.

V gene TRBV4-2 combines with J gene TRBJ2-7, with 8 bases lining up with TRBD2. The ends lost 4 bases at V and 6 bases at J; junction bases unmatched: 14. Germline lookup yields CDR1 LGHNA and CDR2 YNFKEQ. The CDR3 loop spans 16 amino acids. The CDR3 coding sequence is TGTGCCAGCAGCCCGTTCTCCAGCGGGGGAACTCCCGAGCAGTACTTC. It encodes CASSPFSSGGTPEQYF.

The chain has TRBV2 and TRBJ1-4, with TRBD1 matching over 9 bases. Trimming cost V 3 bases and J 8 bases; bases outside gene matches: 7. The germline CDR1 and CDR2 sequences are SNHLY and FYNNEI. The CDR3 contains 15 residues. The CDR3 bases are TGTGCCAGCAGTGAGATGACAGGGGGACGGGAAAAACTGTTTTTT. Translated: CASSEMTGGREKLFF.

V gene TRBV7-2 combines with J gene TRBJ2-7, with D maybe TRBD1 (6 bases). The CDR3 is 15 amino acids. Germline CDR1 and CDR2: SGHTA and FQGNSA. The V gene lost 6 bases and the J gene lost 4 bases, with 19 bases spanning the gap. The CDR3 nucleotides read TGTGCCAGCAGGGAAACCGGGACAACTTTATACGAGCAGTACTTC. It yields the protein CASRETGTTLYEQYF.

V usage is TRBV29-1 and J usage is TRBJ2-7, with D possibly being TRBD1 (5 bases). With 7 bases removed from V and 3 bases from J, the gap between germline ends came to 13 bases. Germline V gene lookup returns CDR1 SQVTM and CDR2 ANQGSEA. This CDR3 has 12 residues. The CDR3 DNA follows: TGCAGCGCCGGACAAACGATCTACGAGCAGTACTTC. This sequence encodes CSAGQTIYEQYF.